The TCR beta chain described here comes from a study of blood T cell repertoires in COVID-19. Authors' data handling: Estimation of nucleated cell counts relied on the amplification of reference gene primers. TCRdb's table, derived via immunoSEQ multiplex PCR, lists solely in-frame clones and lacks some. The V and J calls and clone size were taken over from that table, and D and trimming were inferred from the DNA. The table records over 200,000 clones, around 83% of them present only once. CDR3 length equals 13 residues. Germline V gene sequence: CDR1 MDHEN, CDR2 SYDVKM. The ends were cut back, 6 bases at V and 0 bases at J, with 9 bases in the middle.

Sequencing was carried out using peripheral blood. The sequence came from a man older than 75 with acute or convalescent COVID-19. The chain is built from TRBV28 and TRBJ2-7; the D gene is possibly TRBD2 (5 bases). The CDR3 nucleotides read TGTGCCAGCAGGGGAACTAGCTCCTACGAGCAGTACTTC. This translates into CASRGTSSYEQYF.